This T cell receptor beta chain came from a study of blood T cell repertoires in COVID-19. Germline trimming cut 5 bases from V and 0 bases from J; bases unmatched to any gene: 4. The germline gives CDR1 MNHEY, CDR2 SVGAGI. This CDR3 region has 15 residues. Only in-frame clones appear in the TCRdb table, and some are missing; sequencing was by immunoSEQ multiplex PCR. The table shows 35,000 to 50,000 clones, with 85% occurring only once. Only one count was recorded for this clone. This receptor was obtained from a man aged 55 to 70 with acute or convalescent COVID-19. The chain recombines TRBV6-5 with TRBJ1-3; 7 bases align to TRBD1. The sequenced sample consisted of peripheral blood. The CDR3 here is CASSRGGASGNTIYF. CDR3 sequence (DNA): TGTGCCAGCAGTCGAGGGGGCGCCTCTGGAAACACCATATATTTT.